These 16 T cell receptor beta chains were sequenced from one sample in a study of T cell responses to AZD1222 COVID-19 vaccine. Clones were sequenced by immunoSEQ multiplex PCR, and TCRdb holds only the in-frame ones, with some missing. The repertoire holds about 73,000 clones, with 70% to 90% as singletons. Sequencing was performed on peripheral blood, taken on day 0 of AZD1222 vaccination. The receptors were gathered from an adult in good health.

This rearrangement joins TRBV11-1 to TRBJ2-5, with 9 bases matching TRBD2. Germline CDR1 and CDR2: SGHAT and FQDESV (reference sequence). Trimming removed 5 bases from V and 5 bases from J; junction bases left unmatched: 9. The CDR3 loop spans 15 amino acids. The CDR3 DNA is TGTGCCAGCAGCCCGCGGGAGGGCCTTGGGGAGACCCAGTACTTC. Translation gives CASSPREGLGETQYF.

The chain's CDR3 is CASSSGAEPNTGELFF. The CDR3 DNA reads TGTGCCAGCAGCTCAGGGGCAGAACCAAACACCGGGGAGCTGTTTTTT. This rearrangement joins TRBV28 to TRBJ2-2; possible D gene TRBD1, 6 bases. V lost 6 bases and J lost 2, with 16 bases in between. The CDR3 spans 16 residues. Germline V lookup: CDR1 MDHEN, CDR2 SYDVKM.

This clone was seen just once. This chain connects TRBV28 to TRBJ1-1, with D possibly matching TRBD1 (5 bases). Germline V gene sequence: CDR1 MDHEN, CDR2 SYDVKM. V was shortened by 6 bases and J by 6 bases, with 14 bases between the two germline ends. The CDR3 has 13 amino acids. The CDR3 sequence: CASSGGGRAEAFF. Here the CDR3 DNA reads TGTGCCAGCAGCGGGGGGGGTAGAGCTGAAGCTTTCTTT.

The chain carries TRBV19 and TRBJ1-1; D is perhaps TRBD1 (6 bases). Germline V CDR1 and CDR2: LNHDA, SQIVND (reference sequence). V was trimmed by 8 bases and J by 7 bases, leaving 23 bases between them. The CDR3 spans 15 residues. CDR3 DNA sequence: TGTGCCAGTGCCATACTAGAAGGGGGGCCAAATGAAGCTTTCTTT. This codes for CASAILEGGPNEAFF.

The chain recombines TRBV5-1 with TRBJ2-2, with TRBD2 identical over 7 bases. This CDR3 spans 13 amino acids. From germline, CDR1 is SGHRS and CDR2 YFSETQ. V shed 3 bases, J shed 4 bases, and the junction held 0 bases outside the gene matches. Here the CDR3 reads CASSSGGTGELFF. For the CDR3, the DNA is TGCGCCAGCAGCTCGGGAGGCACCGGGGAGCTGTTTTTT.

Only a few counts were recorded for this clone. The rearrangement joins TRBV4-1 to TRBJ1-5; tentative D call: TRBD1 (5 bases). The V end lost 0 bases, the J end lost 2 bases, and 11 bases lay between the germline ends. CDR1 and CDR2 (germline): MGHRA, YSYEKL. This CDR3 has 16 amino acids. The chain's CDR3 is CASSQEVGDGNQPQHF. CDR3 nucleotides: TGCGCCAGCAGCCAAGAGGTGGGGGACGGCAATCAGCCCCAGCATTTT.

This clone was found once. The genes are TRBV2 and TRBJ2-7; D gene uncertain. Germline values: CDR1 SNHLY, CDR2 FYNNEI. The ends were cut back, 2 bases at V and 7 bases at J, with 9 bases in the middle. The CDR3 is made up of 12 amino acids. CDR3 region: CASSESEVEQYF. CDR3 DNA: TGTGCCAGCAGTGAATCTGAGGTAGAGCAGTACTTC.

The chain uses TRBV7-9 and TRBJ1-1, with 7 positions matching TRBD1. Germline CDR1 reads SEHNR; CDR2 reads FQNEAQ (reference sequence). V shed 1 base, J shed 1 base, and the junction held 0 bases outside the gene matches. The length of the CDR3 is 14 residues. The CDR3 region is CASSLGTGNTEAFF. CDR3 DNA: TGTGCCAGCAGCTTAGGGACAGGGAACACTGAAGCTTTCTTT.

In this sample, this clone turned up once. The chain carries TRBV6-5 and TRBJ1-6; tentatively, D is TRBD1 (5 bases). Germline CDR1 MNHEY, CDR2 SVGAGI. The CDR3 runs 14 residues. Trimming removed 6 bases from V and 7 bases from J, with 13 bases in between. In DNA, the CDR3 is TGTGCCAGCAGGCCGGGGCTGGGGAATTCACCCCTCCACTTT. Translation gives CASRPGLGNSPLHF.

This chain joins TRBV5-1 and TRBJ2-7; D perhaps matches TRBD2 (5 bases). From germline, CDR1 is SGHRS and CDR2 YFSETQ. The V gene lost 1 base and the J gene lost 2 bases, with 10 bases spanning the gap. This CDR3 has 14 amino acids. CDR3 sequence: CASSLLEGTYEQYF. In nucleotides, the CDR3 is TGCGCCAGCAGCTTGTTAGAGGGAACCTACGAGCAGTACTTC.

Of note for this clone: Compared with germline, one end of the junction differs, possibly owing to a read error. V and J are TRBV13 and TRBJ2-7; D unresolved. This CDR3 is built from 14 residues. Germline V gene data show CDR1 as PRHDT and CDR2 as FYEKMQ (reference sequence). The DNA of the CDR3 is TGTGCCAGCAGCTTTGGTCGGGCCGCCTATGAGCAGTACTTC. This codes for CASSFGRAAYEQYF.

This clone was counted a single time. Here the CDR3 DNA reads TGTGCCAGCAGCGCCGTGGGGAGGGGGAGAATGAACACTGAAGCTTTCTTT. This translates into CASSAVGRGRMNTEAFF. V is TRBV9 and J is TRBJ1-1, with D possibly matching TRBD1 (6 bases). CDR1 is SGDLS and CDR2 is YYNGEE in the germline V gene. V was clipped by 3 bases and J by 0 bases, with 18 bases between them. The CDR3 runs to 17 residues.

As for this clone: The junction and the germline gene differ at one end; a read error may be behind it. This chain uses TRBV7-7 with TRBJ2-5; perhaps TRBD2 as D (7 bases). Germline loops: CDR1 SSHAT, CDR2 FNYEAQ (reference sequence). This CDR3 spans 16 amino acids. CDR3 nucleotides: TGTGCTAGCAGCTTAGGTGCGGGGGCCGTCCAAGAGACCCAGTACTTC. Amino acids: CASSLGAGAVQETQYF.

V gene TRBV23-1 combines with J gene TRBJ2-2; TRBD1 aligns across 8 bases. TRBV23-1 counts as an open reading frame of uncertain function. With 4 bases clipped from V and 5 bases from J, the junction kept 6 bases outside the gene matches. The CDR3 is 15 residues long. The CDR3 protein is CASSRTGRKTGELFF. The CDR3 nucleotides read TGCGCCAGCAGTCGGACAGGGCGGAAAACCGGGGAGCTGTTTTTT.

The V gene is TRBV12-3 or TRBV12-4, the J gene TRBJ1-1, with a weak D call TRBD1 (5 bases). With 7 bases removed from V and 1 base from J, the gap between germline ends came to 10 bases. The CDR3 is 13 amino acids. CDR3 in DNA: TGTGCCAGCACCCCAGGGAGGAACACTGAAGCTTTCTTT. This codes for CASTPGRNTEAFF.

The chain joins TRBV15 to TRBJ1-4, with unresolved D. The germline gives CDR1 LNHNV, CDR2 YYDKDF (reference sequence). V gave up 3 bases and J gave up 0 bases, with 5 bases separating them. This CDR3 is 14 amino acids long. CDR3 region: CATSRDATNEKLFF. CDR3 nucleotides: TGTGCCACCAGCAGGGACGCAACTAATGAAAAACTGTTTTTT.